The 14 T cell receptor beta chains reported below all come from one sample, sequenced in a study of blood T cell repertoires in COVID-19. The repertoire was sequenced with immunoSEQ multiplex PCR; TCRdb's copy has only in-frame clones and lacks some. The table shows 250,000 to 300,000 clones, with around nine tenths occurring only once. Sequenced input: peripheral blood. The source is a woman in her sixties or seventies with acute or convalescent COVID-19.

This chain connects TRBV5-1 to TRBJ2-7; tentative D call: TRBD1 (6 bases). The CDR3 sequence is 15 residues long. V dropped 4 bases and J dropped 0 bases, with 14 bases sitting between them. Germline V gives CDR1 SGHRS, CDR2 YFSETQ. This chain's CDR3 is CASSVLGTLSYEQYF. CDR3 coding DNA: TGCGCCAGCAGCGTTCTCGGGACACTCTCCTACGAGCAGTACTTC.

The rearrangement uses TRBV29-1 and TRBJ2-5, with D hard to call. Trimming cost V 4 bases and J 3 bases, with 6 bases left between them. Germline V CDR1 and CDR2: SQVTM, ANQGSEA. The CDR3 runs to 11 residues. DNA of the CDR3: TGCAGCGTTGGCGGAGAAGAGACCCAGTACTTC. It specifies CSVGGEETQYF.

J is TRBJ2-1 and V is TRBV7-2; D remains unclear. V was shortened by 1 base and J by 9 bases, with 4 bases between the two germline ends. The CDR3 consists of 11 residues. The germline CDR1 and CDR2 sequences are SGHTA and FQGNSA. Here the CDR3 DNA reads TGTGCCAGCAGCTTAGGGGCTGAGCAGTTCTTC. It encodes CASSLGAEQFF.

The V gene is TRBV3-1 (or the pseudogene TRBV3-2), the J gene TRBJ1-1; D might be TRBD1 (6 bases). Looked up from germline, CDR1 is LGHDT and CDR2 is YNNKEL (reference sequence). There are 16 residues in the CDR3. Trimming removed 4 bases at V and 0 bases at J, with 15 bases between. In DNA, the CDR3 is TGTGCCAGCAGCCCCCGGGGGGGCCGGCTGAACACTGAAGCTTTCTTT. Protein sequence: CASSPRGGRLNTEAFF.

The chain couples TRBV27 to TRBJ1-1, with 7 bases fitting TRBD1. The CDR3 totals 17 residues. V shed 3 bases, J shed 1 base, and the junction held 11 bases outside the gene matches. Per the germline V gene, CDR1 is MNHEY and CDR2 is SMNVEV (reference sequence). The DNA for the CDR3 is TGTGCCAGCAGTTTTTTCCCCTCCGGGACAGAGAACACTGAAGCTTTCTTT. Protein product: CASSFFPSGTENTEAFF.

The chain uses TRBV29-1 and TRBJ2-7; 7 nucleotides match TRBD2. Germline V lookup: CDR1 SQVTM, CDR2 ANQGSEA. The CDR3 contains 14 residues. With 8 bases clipped from V and 1 base from J, the junction kept 11 bases outside the gene matches. The CDR3 nucleotides are TGCAGCATCACCGGCTCAGCGGGGTCCTACGAGCAGTACTTC. Its protein product is CSITGSAGSYEQYF.

On this clone itself: A read error may produce the germline difference seen at one junction end. V gene TRBV6-2 or TRBV6-3 combines with J gene TRBJ1-1; D unclear. Germline CDR1 is MNHEY and CDR2 is SVGEGT. This CDR3 has 12 amino acids. CDR3 sequence: CAGSRRDTEAFF. DNA for the CDR3: TGTGCCGGCAGCCGACGGGACACTGAAGCTTTCTTT.

V gene TRBV3-1 (or the pseudogene TRBV3-2) combines with J gene TRBJ1-2; weak D call: TRBD1 (5 bases). V dropped 3 bases and J dropped 3 bases, with 14 bases sitting between them. The CDR3 length is 15 residues. Looked up from germline, CDR1 is LGHDT and CDR2 is YNNKEL (reference sequence). DNA of the CDR3: TGTGCCAGCAGCCATCCCAGGGTCGTGGACTATGGCTACACCTTC. Protein sequence: CASSHPRVVDYGYTF.

The chain has TRBV28 and TRBJ1-1; 8 bases map to TRBD1. V trimming: 5 bases; J trimming: 4 bases; junction bases outside the gene matches: 6. CDR3 length equals 14 residues. Germline-derived CDR1 and CDR2 are MDHEN and SYDVKM. The CDR3 coding sequence is TGTGCCAGCAGTCCCCAGGGGGCGAGCACTGAAGCTTTCTTT. It specifies CASSPQGASTEAFF.

This clone was found once. The chain combines TRBV6-1 with TRBJ1-5, with 7 bases aligning to TRBD1. J was trimmed by 6 bases and V by 0 bases; bases with no gene match: 2. The germline gives CDR1 MNHNS, CDR2 SASEGT. The CDR3 has 14 residues. The CDR3 DNA reads as TGTGCCAGCAGTGAAGCGGACAGGCCTCAGCCCCAGCATTTT. Protein: CASSEADRPQPQHF.

This clone was counted between two and nine times. The chain uses TRBV5-1 and TRBJ2-1; TRBD2 matches 9 bases. Germline V gene sequence: CDR1 SGHRS, CDR2 YFSETQ. The CDR3 has 15 residues. Losses at the gene ends were 2 bases for V and 8 bases for J; bases not matched to a gene: 8. CDR3 sequence reads: CASSFIRGGADEQFF. DNA of the CDR3: TGCGCCAGCAGCTTTATTCGCGGGGGGGCCGATGAGCAGTTCTTC.

The CDR3 reads CASSLGGRGYGYTF. The CDR3 nucleotides are TGTGCCAGCAGTTTGGGGGGGCGAGGCTATGGCTACACCTTC. The chain carries TRBV27 and TRBJ1-2, with D tentatively TRBD1 (6 bases). CDR3 length: 14 residues. Germline values: CDR1 MNHEY, CDR2 SMNVEV (reference sequence). V was pared by 3 bases and J by 4 bases, with 12 bases between.

The rearrangement uses TRBV7-9 and TRBJ2-2, with D maybe TRBD1 (5 bases). CDR3 length: 16 amino acids. Between the trimmed V and J ends, which lost 5 bases and 1 base, there was a span of 14 bases. Germline values: CDR1 SEHNR, CDR2 FQNEAQ (reference sequence). CDR3 loop: CASSVLKGVNTGELFF. CDR3 sequence (DNA): TGTGCCAGCAGCGTATTAAAAGGGGTGAACACCGGGGAGCTGTTTTTT.

The V gene is TRBV7-3, the J gene TRBJ2-3; D perhaps matches TRBD2 (6 bases). Per germline, CDR1 SGHTA and CDR2 FQGTGA. Trimming shortened V by 5 bases and J by 0 bases, and 15 bases separated the two germline ends. There are 16 residues in the CDR3. CDR3 residues: CASSLRDSRSTDTQYF. Here the CDR3 DNA reads TGTGCCAGCAGCCTCCGGGACTCCCGAAGCACAGATACGCAGTATTTT.